Listed here is a single T cell receptor beta chain. TCRdb's copy holds only in-frame clones and misses some; the assay was immunoSEQ multiplex PCR. The sample lists roughly 90,000 clones, 91% occurring once. The sample is drawn from a study of OX40 agonist ivuxolimab in advanced cancers. Across the study: Three individuals attained partial responses, comprising one hepatocellular carcinoma case and two cutaneous melanoma cases.

The V gene's germline CDR1 is MNHEY and CDR2 SVGAGI. The CDR3 covers 14 residues. V lost 5 bases and J 3 bases, leaving 13 bases between the germline ends. The starting material was CD4+ or CD8+ T cells sorted from blood, obtained in a trial of the OX40 agonist ivuxolimab. This sequence joins TRBV6-5 and TRBJ1-1; D may be TRBD1 (6 bases). The TCR sequence derives from an adult with an advanced solid tumor such as melanoma, head and neck, liver or kidney cancer. The CDR3 region has the DNA TGTGCCAGCAGTGACCGGGACACATACACTGAAGCTTTCTTT. Its protein is CASSDRDTYTEAFF.